The 6 T cell receptor beta chains listed next were all sequenced from one sample in a study of blood T cell repertoires in COVID-19. TCRdb's copy holds only in-frame clones and misses some; the assay was immunoSEQ multiplex PCR. The data contain about 200,000 clones, approximately 80% of them singletons. The sample comprised peripheral blood. The receptors were sampled from a man aged 35-49 years with acute or convalescent COVID-19.

The chain recombines TRBV19 with TRBJ1-1; D perhaps matches TRBD1 (6 bases). From germline, CDR1 is LNHDA and CDR2 SQIVND (reference sequence). The germline V and J ends were trimmed by 7 bases and 1 base, with 22 bases remaining between them. The CDR3 totals 17 residues. The CDR3 protein is CASNTVGGRNGNTEAFF. The CDR3 region has the DNA TGTGCCAGTAACACGGTCGGGGGGCGGAATGGGAACACTGAAGCTTTCTTT.

The V call is TRBV13, the J call TRBJ2-7; 9 positions match TRBD1. This CDR3 has 14 residues. Trimming at V came to 6 bases and at J to 2 bases, leaving 5 bases not matched to a gene. The germline CDR1 and CDR2 sequences are PRHDT and FYEKMQ (reference sequence). The CDR3 DNA reads as TGTGCCAGCAGTCCGGACAGGGGAACCTACGAGCAGTACTTC. Its protein product is CASSPDRGTYEQYF.

This chain connects TRBV7-8 to TRBJ2-2, with 10 positions matching TRBD2. V shed 6 bases and J 5 bases; nucleotides not matched to a gene: 6. CDR3 length: 15 amino acids. Germline loops: CDR1 SGHVS, CDR2 FQNEAQ. The CDR3 reads CASRPPGLATGELFF. CDR3 coding DNA: TGTGCCAGCAGACCACCGGGACTAGCGACCGGGGAGCTGTTTTTT.

The chain links TRBV6-1 to TRBJ1-5; weak D call: TRBD1 (6 bases). This CDR3 comprises 16 residues. CDR1 and CDR2 (germline): MNHNS, SASEGT. Trimming took 3 bases from V and 0 from J, leaving 12 bases between them. The CDR3 reads CASSDIAGVSNQPQHF. CDR3 DNA sequence: TGTGCCAGCAGTGATATTGCAGGGGTTAGCAATCAGCCCCAGCATTTT.

The chain has TRBV11-2 and TRBJ2-2; the D is unclear. Germline V lookup: CDR1 SGHAT, CDR2 FQNNGV. There are 13 residues in the CDR3. Between the trimmed V and J ends, which lost 0 bases and 4 bases, there was a span of 3 bases. As DNA, the CDR3 is TGTGCCAGCAGCTTAGACCGCACCGGGGAGCTGTTTTTT. As protein: CASSLDRTGELFF.

The chain links TRBV27 to TRBJ1-2, with D possibly being TRBD1 (5 bases). CDR1 MNHEY and CDR2 SMNVEV come from the germline V gene (reference sequence). This CDR3 has 14 residues. V was shortened by 6 bases and J by 5 bases, with 16 bases between the two germline ends. DNA of the CDR3: TGTGCCAGCAGAAAAACCCCGCGGGGGTATGGCTACACCTTC. It encodes CASRKTPRGYGYTF.